This passage covers 24 T cell receptor beta chains from one sample sequenced in a study of yellow fever vaccine responses in identical twins. TCRdb reprocessed the RT-PCR reads via MiXCR and lists one record per CDR3 protein. Of approximately 1,100 distinct CDR3 sequences listed, just under 90% are singletons. This specimen was T cells from blood (PBMCs), unsorted or a sorted subset (not recorded which), taken before or after yellow fever vaccination (not recorded which). These receptors were taken from a female donor who received the yellow fever vaccine.

The rearrangement uses TRBV10-1 and TRBJ2-7; D is uncertain. V dropped 0 bases and J dropped 4 bases, with 7 bases sitting between them. Germline V lookup: CDR1 WNHNN, CDR2 SYGVQD (reference sequence). The CDR3 covers 13 residues. In DNA, the CDR3 is TGCGCCAGCAGTGAGTCCTGGGGATACGAGCAGTACGTC. This codes for CASSESWGYEQYV.

This clonotype occurred once. The J gene is TRBJ2-2, the V gene TRBV5-6, with D perhaps matching TRBD1 (5 bases). This CDR3 is built from 16 residues. Germline assignment: CDR1 SGHDT and CDR2 YYEEEE. Trimming removed 4 bases at V and 5 bases at J, with 18 bases between. CDR3 nucleotide sequence: TGTGCCAGCAGCCCTCTGGGGTCAGGGCGGACCGGGGAGCTGTTTTTT. This sequence encodes CASSPLGSGRTGELFF.

The J gene is TRBJ2-7, the V gene TRBV27, with 8 nucleotides matching TRBD1. The germline V gene encodes CDR1 MNHEY and CDR2 SMNVEV (reference sequence). The CDR3 contains 16 residues. The ends lost 6 bases at V and 3 bases at J; junction bases unmatched: 13. The CDR3 sequence: CASSNDRGSNYYEQYF. CDR3 DNA: TGTGCCAGCAGCAACGACAGGGGCTCAAACTACTACGAGCAGTACTTC.

This chain uses TRBV20-1 with TRBJ1-2; possibly TRBD1 for D (5 bases). V gave up 7 bases and J gave up 2 bases, with 14 bases separating them. The CDR3 is made up of 13 amino acids. Germline V lookup: CDR1 DFQATT, CDR2 SNEGSKA (reference sequence). As DNA, the CDR3 is TGCAGTGAAACAGGCTCCGCCAACTATGGCTACACCTTC. This translates into CSETGSANYGYTF.

The chain combines TRBV11-3 with TRBJ2-2; unclear D gene. The CDR3 has 15 amino acids. Trimming removed 5 bases from V and 0 bases from J, with 10 bases in between. CDR1 and CDR2 (germline): SGHNT, YENEEA. The CDR3 reads CASSPKRSNTGELFF. CDR3 nucleotides: TGTGCCAGCAGCCCCAAACGTTCGAACACCGGGGAGCTGTTTTTT.

This clonotype showed up just once. This chain uses TRBV29-1 with TRBJ2-1, with D possibly matching TRBD2 (6 bases). The V gene lost 1 base and the J gene lost 1 base, with 17 bases spanning the gap. The germline gives CDR1 SQVTM, CDR2 ANQGSEA. The CDR3 is 17 residues long. The CDR3 region is CSVEAAGNFFSYNEQFF. The CDR3, as DNA: TGCAGCGTTGAAGCAGCGGGTAACTTCTTTTCCTACAATGAGCAGTTCTTC.

This rearrangement joins TRBV5-4 to TRBJ1-1; 11 bases match TRBD1. Germline values: CDR1 SGHNT, CDR2 YYREEE (reference sequence). The CDR3 has 17 residues. Germline trimming cut 5 bases from V and 0 bases from J; bases unmatched to any gene: 9. The CDR3 DNA reads as TGTGCCAGCAGGACGGGACAGGGGGGGACAATGAACACTGAAGCTTTCTTT. Translating it yields CASRTGQGGTMNTEAFF.

This chain connects TRBV3-1 to TRBJ1-1, with D perhaps matching TRBD1 (5 bases). Trimming pared 4 bases from V and 5 bases from J, leaving 8 bases between. The CDR3 runs to 12 residues. Germline V lookup: CDR1 LGHDT, CDR2 YNNKEL (reference sequence). The CDR3 nucleotides read TGTGCCAGCAGCCCGACAGAGACTGAAGCTTTCTTT. Translation: CASSPTETEAFF. Full variable domain (outside the CDR3, taken from reference TRBV3-1 and TRBJ1-1): DTAVSQTPKYLVTQMGNDKSIKCEQNLGHDTMYWYKQDSKKFLKIMFSYNNKELIINETVPNRFSPKSPDKAHLNLHINSLELGDSAVYFCASSPTETEAFFGQGTRLTVV.

The chain recombines TRBV7-2 with TRBJ1-2; D uncertain. V was clipped by 5 bases and J by 6 bases, with 13 bases between them. The germline gives CDR1 SGHTA, CDR2 FQGNSA. This CDR3 is 13 amino acids long. The DNA for the CDR3 is TGTGCCAGCAGCCCTAGTCGGGAGGATGGCTACACCTTC. Amino acids: CASSPSREDGYTF. Looking up the rest from reference TRBV7-2 and TRBJ1-2 gives the full variable domain: GAGVSQSPSNKVTEKGKDVELRCDPISGHTALYWYRQSLGQGLEFLIYFQGNSAPDKSGLPSDRFSAERTGGSVSTLTIQRTQQEDSAVYLCASSPSREDGYTFGSGTRLTVV.

There are a few counts of this clonotype. The chain joins TRBV29-1 to TRBJ1-1; D call uncertain. V lost 6 bases and J 4 bases, leaving 6 bases between the germline ends. This CDR3 region has 10 residues. The germline CDR1 and CDR2 sequences are SQVTM and ANQGSEA. As DNA, the CDR3 is TGCAGCGTGAAGGGCACTGAAGCTTTCTTT. This translates into CSVKGTEAFF.

Concerning this clonotype: The junction departs from germline at one end; a sequencing error may be responsible. The J gene is TRBJ2-5, the V gene TRBV6-1; 7 bases are shared with TRBD1. The CDR3 is 14 amino acids. Germline CDR1 MNHNS, CDR2 SASEGT. CDR3: CASTLRGWQGTQYF. For the CDR3, the DNA is TGTGCCAGCACCCTCAGGGGGTGGCAAGGGACCCAGTACTTC.

The genes are TRBV5-1 and TRBJ2-3; perhaps TRBD1 as D (6 bases). CDR1 and CDR2 (germline): SGHRS, YFSETQ. Trimming took 4 bases from V and 2 from J, leaving 14 bases between them. This CDR3 spans 15 amino acids. CDR3 sequence: CASSGGQMATDTQYF. The CDR3 nucleotides read TGCGCCAGCAGCGGAGGACAGATGGCCACAGATACGCAGTATTTT.

J is TRBJ2-3 and V is TRBV29-1; TRBD2 matches 13 bases. The V segment lost 4 bases and the J segment 5 bases; nucleotides outside the gene matches: 15. The CDR3 totals 18 residues. CDR1 and CDR2 (germline): SQVTM, ANQGSEA. This CDR3 reads CSVAATTWTSGGQDTQYF. The DNA for the CDR3 is TGCAGCGTTGCGGCCACAACCTGGACTAGCGGGGGCCAAGATACGCAGTATTTT.

CDR3 bases: TGTGCCAGCAGTTTGGGGACAGGGGCAACCGGGGAGCTGTTTTTT. It specifies CASSLGTGATGELFF. This chain uses TRBV12-3 or TRBV12-4 with TRBJ2-2, with 10 bases aligning to TRBD1. The J segment lost 5 bases and the V segment lost 3 bases, leaving 3 bases of the junction unmatched. The CDR3 sequence is 15 residues long.

Remarks on this clonotype: The junction shows a germline mismatch at one end, possibly a read error. The V gene is TRBV12-3 or TRBV12-4, the J gene TRBJ2-1; TRBD2 is a possible D gene (7 bases). The CDR3 is 15 residues long. CDR3 loop: CASTLGGGASNEQFF. In DNA form, the CDR3 reads TGTGCCAGCACTTTAGGGGGGGGGGCTTCCAATGAGCAGTTCTTC.

The count of this clonotype is one. The chain links TRBV6-4 to TRBJ2-7, with D hard to call. V lost 6 bases to trimming and J lost 3 bases, with 12 bases between them. Per the germline V gene, CDR1 is MRHNA and CDR2 is SNTAGT. CDR3 size: 13 residues. The CDR3 bases are TGTGCCAGCAGCGACGGACGGAGCTACGAGCAGTACGTC. Translated, it gives CASSDGRSYEQYV.

This chain uses TRBV7-1 with TRBJ2-2, with 11 bases that match TRBD2. TRBV7-1 counts as an open reading frame of uncertain function. There are 17 residues in the CDR3. J lost 1 base, V lost 1 base, and 2 bases had no gene match. The CDR3 region is CASSSGGTSGNTGELFF. CDR3 DNA: TGTGCCAGCAGCTCAGGGGGGACTAGCGGGAACACCGGGGAGCTGTTTTTT.

A few counts support this clonotype. The chain has TRBV27 and TRBJ2-6; D not certain. This CDR3 is 12 amino acids long. The V end was cut by 8 bases, the J end by 4 bases, with 6 bases between. CDR1 MNHEY and CDR2 SMNVEV come from the germline V gene (reference sequence). The CDR3 reads CASGVGANVLTF. In nucleotides, the CDR3 is TGTGCCAGCGGGGTGGGGGCCAACGTCCTGACTTTC.

This chain uses TRBV11-3 with TRBJ2-1; 7 bases align to TRBD2. Germline V gene lookup returns CDR1 SGHNT and CDR2 YENEEA. The length of the CDR3 is 14 residues. The junction had 10 bases not matched to a gene; V was cut back by 5 bases and J by 9 bases. Here the CDR3 DNA reads TGTGCCAGCAGCAGCGGGATTACCCCTACTGAGCAGTTCTTC. This encodes CASSSGITPTEQFF. Variable domain in full (rest from reference TRBV11-3 and TRBJ2-1): EAGVVQSPRYKIIEKKQPVAFWCNPISGHNTLYWYLQNLGQGPELLIRYENEEAVDDSQLPKDRFSAERLKGVDSTLKIQPAELGDSAVYLCASSSGITPTEQFFGPGTRLTVL.

This clonotype was seen a single time. This sequence joins TRBV5-1 and TRBJ2-5, with D uncertain. The CDR3 is 13 amino acids. The germline gives CDR1 SGHRS, CDR2 YFSETQ. Between the trimmed V and J ends, which lost 0 bases and 1 base, there was a span of 4 bases. Here the CDR3 DNA reads TGCGCCAGCAGCTTGGTCTCCCAAGAGACCCAGTACTTC. It yields the protein CASSLVSQETQYF.

This clonotype was seen once. CDR3 DNA sequence: TGCGCCAGCGGAACCAGGGAAGGAGCTTTCTTT. Residues: CASGTREGAFF. V usage is TRBV10-1 and J usage is TRBJ1-1, with D tentatively TRBD1 (5 bases). Trimming stripped 8 bases from V and 10 bases from J, with 14 bases between. Germline loops: CDR1 WNHNN, CDR2 SYGVQD (reference sequence). CDR3 length: 11 residues.

The chain is built from TRBV6-5 and TRBJ1-6; D is perhaps TRBD1 (6 bases). Germline CDR1 and CDR2: MNHEY and SVGAGI. The CDR3 runs to 18 residues. Trimming cost V 2 bases and J 0 bases, with 14 bases left between them. The CDR3 region has the DNA TGTGCCAGCAGTTACCCCCCCAGGGGCAGCTCCTATAATTCACCCCTCCACTTT. Protein: CASSYPPRGSSYNSPLHF.

The CDR3 protein is CASSLRGTSGNTDTQYF. DNA of the CDR3: TGTGCCAGCAGTTTGCGCGGGACTAGCGGAAACACAGATACGCAGTATTTT. The chain has TRBV5-6 and TRBJ2-3, with 11 bases matching TRBD2. Looked up from germline, CDR1 is SGHDT and CDR2 is YYEEEE. V shed 5 bases and J 2 bases; nucleotides not matched to a gene: 10. This CDR3 is 17 amino acids long.

CDR3 sequence (DNA): TGTGCCAGCTCACCACCCCGCGGCAGGACGGTTTCAGATACGCAGTATTTT. Protein product: CASSPPRGRTVSDTQYF. The chain has TRBV18 and TRBJ2-3; D is unresolved. CDR1 is KGHSH and CDR2 is LQKENI in the germline V gene. The length of the CDR3 is 17 residues. The V end was cut by 0 bases, the J end by 4 bases, with 17 bases between.